One sample yielded the 21 T cell receptor beta chains listed below, sequenced in a study of cytotoxic CD8 clonotypes in ibrutinib-treated CLL. The method was immunoSEQ multiplex PCR; TCRdb's version includes in-frame clones alone and lacks a portion of them. Of just over 45,000 clones listed, 69% are singletons. Sample: PBMCs, taken after 12 months of ibrutinib treatment. All receptors derive from a human donor with chronic lymphocytic leukemia.

Worth noting for this clone: No DNA is shown, since the ends of the CDR3 on it are uncertain; the CDR3 is the one TCRdb lists. V usage is TRBV28 and J usage is TRBJ2-3; whether TRBD1, the table's D call, matches the DNA was not checked. Termini included, the CDR3 measures 15 amino acids. Per the germline V gene, CDR1 is MDHEN and CDR2 is SYDVKM. This CDR3 is CASSFLAGGTDTQYF.

The chain is built from TRBV9 and TRBJ1-1; no reliable D call. The CDR3 is 13 residues long. In germline, CDR1 is SGDLS, CDR2 YYNGEE. Trimming took off 1 base at V and 1 base at J, with 5 bases between the two ends. The CDR3: CASSVTGNTEAFF. DNA for the CDR3: TGTGCCAGCAGCGTAACGGGGAACACTGAAGCTTTCTTT.

This chain joins TRBV4-1 and TRBJ1-3; possible D gene TRBD1, 5 bases. This CDR3 comprises 18 residues. Looked up from germline, CDR1 is MGHRA and CDR2 is YSYEKL. The V gene lost 3 bases and the J gene lost 0 bases, with 18 bases spanning the gap. CDR3 DNA sequence: TGCGCCAGCAGCCAGTGGGGCAGGGTTACTCTCTCTGGAAACACCATATATTTT. Translated, it gives CASSQWGRVTLSGNTIYF.

The V and J genes are TRBV27 and TRBJ2-6, with D possibly TRBD1 on 8 matching bases. V lost 3 bases and J lost 2, with 20 bases in between. CDR1 and CDR2 (germline): MNHEY, SMNVEV (reference sequence). The CDR3 contains 19 residues. CDR3 region: CASSLSGDRRLPGANVLTF. CDR3 coding DNA: TGTGCCAGCAGTTTGAGCGGGGACAGGCGCCTACCTGGGGCCAACGTCCTGACTTTC.

The chain combines TRBV5-1 with TRBJ1-5; TRBD1 matches at 7 bases. The CDR3 extends over 15 amino acids. Germline V gene lookup returns CDR1 SGHRS and CDR2 YFSETQ. The V segment lost 4 bases and the J segment 6 bases; nucleotides outside the gene matches: 10. For the CDR3, the DNA is TGCGCCAGCAGCCTTGAGGGACAGATGGGTCAGCCCCAGCATTTT. Encoded protein: CASSLEGQMGQPQHF. Combining the CDR3 with reference TRBV5-1 and TRBJ1-5 gives the whole variable domain KAGVTQTPRYLIKTRGQQVTLSCSPISGHRSVSWYQQTPGQGLQFLFEYFSETQRNKGNFPGRFSGRQFSNSRSEMNVSTLELGDSALYLCASSLEGQMGQPQHFGDGTRLSIL.

The V gene is TRBV11-1, the J gene TRBJ2-1; D might be TRBD1 or TRBD2, each matching 5 bases. Germline V CDR1 and CDR2: SGHAT, FQDESV (reference sequence). V lost 7 bases to trimming and J lost 4 bases, with 11 bases between them. The CDR3 is made up of 13 amino acids. CDR3 in amino acids: CASTVGGYNEQFF. Here the CDR3 DNA reads TGTGCCAGCACCGTTGGGGGTTACAATGAGCAGTTCTTC.

Judged by abundance, this clone is medium-sized. The chain carries TRBV7-6 and TRBJ1-6; perhaps TRBD1 as D (6 bases). This CDR3 comprises 13 residues. Germline CDR1 SGHVS, CDR2 FNYEAQ. The V and J ends lost 5 bases and 10 bases respectively, with 12 bases between them. CDR3 sequence reads: CASSTNRDSPLHF. The CDR3 DNA reads as TGTGCCAGCAGCACAAACAGGGACTCACCCCTCCACTTT.

The V gene is TRBV5-4, the J gene TRBJ1-1; D gene ambiguous. The CDR3 is 11 residues long. Germline lookup yields CDR1 SGHNT and CDR2 YYREEE (reference sequence). V lost 4 bases to trimming and J lost 4 bases, with 5 bases between them. The CDR3 is CASSPGTEAFF. CDR3 coding DNA: TGTGCCAGCAGCCCGGGCACTGAAGCTTTCTTT.

The rearrangement uses TRBV7-2 and TRBJ2-7; perhaps TRBD2 as D (6 bases). Trimming removed 4 bases at V and 4 bases at J, with 17 bases between. Germline CDR1 SGHTA, CDR2 FQGNSA. The CDR3 has 15 residues. The CDR3 bases are TGTGCCAGCAGCTCCGATTCGGAGGGATCTTACGAGCAGTACTTC. The encoded protein is CASSSDSEGSYEQYF.

This chain uses TRBV18 with TRBJ2-7; D gene unclear. With 3 bases removed from V and 4 bases from J, the gap between germline ends came to 16 bases. Germline CDR1 reads KGHSH; CDR2 reads LQKENI. This CDR3 has 15 residues. The CDR3 sequence: CASSPLTSIGYEQYF. DNA for the CDR3: TGTGCCAGCTCACCGCTAACCTCTATTGGGTACGAGCAGTACTTC.

The chain links TRBV5-1 to TRBJ2-7; 13 bases are shared with TRBD2. Germline V gene data show CDR1 as SGHRS and CDR2 as YFSETQ. V shed 4 bases and J 6 bases; nucleotides not matched to a gene: 10. This CDR3 has 16 amino acids. This chain's CDR3 is CASSKSELAGGPEQYF. The CDR3 nucleotides are TGCGCCAGCAGCAAGTCGGAACTAGCGGGGGGGCCCGAGCAGTACTTC.

This clone turned up a few times. The V gene is TRBV5-1, the J gene TRBJ1-2, with a weak D call TRBD1 (5 bases). V dropped 0 bases and J dropped 8 bases, with 14 bases sitting between them. Germline V gene lookup returns CDR1 SGHRS and CDR2 YFSETQ. CDR3 length: 14 residues. CDR3 bases: TGCGCCAGCAGCTTGGCACAGGCCCACTGGGGCTACACCTTC. This codes for CASSLAQAHWGYTF.

Notes on this clone: Since no conserved phenylalanine or tryptophan closes the CDR3, a read error is the likely cause. This chain uses TRBV29-1 with TRBJ1-2, with a weak D call TRBD1 (5 bases). The V gene lost 5 bases and the J gene lost 3 bases, with 19 bases spanning the gap. CDR3 size: 15 residues. Germline V gene sequence: CDR1 SQVTM, CDR2 ANQGSEA. CDR3 in amino acids: CSVTLTSRGYYGYTL. The CDR3 nucleotides read TGCAGCGTTACCTTAACCTCAAGGGGCTACTATGGCTACACCCTC.

This clone was picked up a small number of times. The J gene is TRBJ2-2, the V gene TRBV7-8, with D possibly matching TRBD1 (5 bases). The ends were cut back, 3 bases at V and 2 bases at J, with 10 bases in the middle. Germline assignment: CDR1 SGHVS and CDR2 FQNEAQ. CDR3 length: 15 amino acids. CDR3 region: CASSFRAVNTGELFF. CDR3 DNA sequence: TGTGCCAGCAGCTTCAGGGCGGTAAACACCGGGGAGCTGTTTTTT.

The V call is TRBV5-1, the J call TRBJ2-1, with D possibly being TRBD1 (6 bases). Trimming cost V 0 bases and J 9 bases, with 13 bases left between them. The germline V gene has CDR1 SGHRS and CDR2 YFSETQ. The CDR3 is 14 residues long. The CDR3 bases are TGCGCCAGCAGCTTGGAAGGGGACACGATTGAGCAGTTCTTC. This translates into CASSLEGDTIEQFF.

This chain links TRBV18 with TRBJ2-5, with D hard to call. The V end lost 3 bases, the J end lost 2 bases, and 10 bases lay between the germline ends. CDR1 and CDR2 from the germline V gene are KGHSH and LQKENI. The CDR3 consists of 14 residues. CDR3 coding DNA: TGTGCCAGCTCACCGCGAAACTCTCAAGAGACCCAGTACTTC. Protein: CASSPRNSQETQYF.

CDR3 DNA sequence: TGTGCCAGCAGTTACTCGGCTAGCGGGGGTAGGGATACGCAGTATTTT. Its translation: CASSYSASGGRDTQYF. This chain connects TRBV6-5 to TRBJ2-3, with TRBD2 matching 10 bases. Trimming cost V 0 bases and J 6 bases; bases outside gene matches: 6. The germline CDR1 and CDR2 sequences are MNHEY and SVGAGI. The CDR3 contains 16 residues.

The chain's CDR3 is CASSLDQGQGNSPLHF. The DNA for the CDR3 is TGTGCCAGCAGCTTAGATCAGGGTCAGGGAAATTCACCCCTCCACTTT. This rearrangement joins TRBV11-2 to TRBJ1-6; perhaps TRBD1 as D (5 bases). CDR3 length: 16 residues. Trimming removed 0 bases from V and 7 bases from J, with 13 bases in between. Germline V lookup: CDR1 SGHAT, CDR2 FQNNGV.

This clone turned up a few times. This chain joins TRBV19 and TRBJ2-1; D may be TRBD2 (6 bases). This CDR3 has 13 residues. V lost 3 bases to trimming and J lost 9 bases, with 12 bases between them. CDR1 LNHDA and CDR2 SQIVND come from the germline V gene (reference sequence). Here the CDR3 reads CASSIGGSGEQFF. CDR3 sequence (DNA): TGTGCCAGTAGTATTGGAGGTAGCGGTGAGCAGTTCTTC.

This clone was seen more than once but under ten times. V and J are TRBV5-4 and TRBJ2-5; no firm D call. The CDR3 runs to 14 residues. V shed 2 bases and J shed 5 bases, with 13 bases lying between them. Germline CDR1 and CDR2: SGHNT and YYREEE (reference sequence). CDR3 bases: TGTGCCAGCAGCTTCGGCCAGATCTGGGAGACCCAGTACTTC. The encoded protein is CASSFGQIWETQYF.

V is TRBV28 and J is TRBJ1-5; D remains unclear. The length of the CDR3 is 13 residues. In germline, CDR1 is MDHEN, CDR2 SYDVKM. The V end lost 8 bases, the J end lost 4 bases, and 12 bases lay between the germline ends. The CDR3 reads CASSNYGNQPQHF. DNA of the CDR3: TGTGCCAGCTCTAACTACGGGAATCAGCCCCAGCATTTT.